This TCR beta chain stems from a study of blood T cell repertoires in COVID-19. The data were produced by immunoSEQ multiplex PCR, yet TCRdb's version contains in-frame clones alone and is incomplete. The sample includes 300,000 to 450,000 clones, about 80% seen only once; the top ten take over 0.95%. This CDR3 has 11 residues. Deletions cut 5 bases from V and 12 bases from J, with 14 bases between. Germline assignment: CDR1 MDHEN and CDR2 SYDVKM. Input material: peripheral blood. The chain uses TRBV28 and TRBJ2-7, with D maybe TRBD1 (6 bases). This receptor was identified in a human donor with acute or convalescent COVID-19. The donor label of this sample is uncertain. For the CDR3, the DNA is TGTGCCAGCAGTGCACAGGGTCGGCCGTACTTC. Its protein product is CASSAQGRPYF.